Presented here are 20 T cell receptor beta chains from one specimen sequenced in a study of cytomegalovirus exposure and HLA in healthy donors. In the PCR, 60 Vbeta and 13 Jbeta primers were used. The assay was immunoSEQ multiplex PCR, and TCRdb's table has in-frame clones only and misses some. Listed are about 39,000 clones; approximately 2.9% falls within the top ten. The material sequenced was PBMCs. The receptors come from a woman in her 30s in good health and CMV-seropositive.

Points on this clone: A read error may account for a junction end that differs from germline. CDR3 sequence reads: CAIRESELAGNEQFF. As DNA, the CDR3 is TGTGCCATCAGGGAGTCCGAACTAGCGGGCAATGAGCAGTTCTTC. V and J are TRBV10-3 and TRBJ2-1; 9 positions agree with TRBD2. CDR1 is ENHRY and CDR2 is SYGVKD in the germline V gene. The CDR3 loop spans 15 amino acids.

The rearrangement links TRBV5-6 to TRBJ1-3; TRBD1 matches 7 bases. J was trimmed by 3 bases and V by 3 bases; bases with no gene match: 15. Germline loops: CDR1 SGHDT, CDR2 YYEEEE. This CDR3 comprises 18 residues. The CDR3 protein is CASSWRPGQIDFGNTIYF. DNA of the CDR3: TGTGCCAGCAGCTGGCGGCCGGGACAGATAGATTTTGGAAACACCATATATTTT.

The CDR3: CASSTDREYGYTF. CDR3 DNA sequence: TGTGCCAGCAGCACCGACAGGGAATATGGCTACACCTTC. This chain connects TRBV6-5 to TRBJ1-2, with 7 bases that match TRBD1. The V gene's germline CDR1 is MNHEY and CDR2 SVGAGI. V dropped 6 bases and J dropped 5; count of bases not matched to a gene: 6. This CDR3 contains 13 residues.

The chain couples TRBV19 to TRBJ2-7; a weak D match, TRBD2 (5 bases). This CDR3 has 14 residues. Trimming removed 5 bases from V and 2 bases from J, with 13 bases in between. CDR1 and CDR2 (germline): LNHDA, SQIVND (reference sequence). CDR3 nucleotide sequence: TGTGCCAGTAGTCCCAGACGGGGAACCTACGAGCAGTACTTC. Residues: CASSPRRGTYEQYF.

The chain's CDR3 is CASSGQEKNIQYF. Here the CDR3 DNA reads TGTGCCAGTTCTGGACAGGAGAAAAACATTCAGTACTTC. The rearrangement links TRBV11-1 to TRBJ2-4, with 7 nucleotides matching TRBD1. Germline CDR1 SGHAT, CDR2 FQDESV (reference sequence). The CDR3 spans 13 residues. J gave up 4 bases and V 9 bases, and 6 bases lay outside the gene matches.

This sequence joins TRBV5-1 and TRBJ2-2, with D possibly being TRBD1 (6 bases). Germline CDR1 is SGHRS and CDR2 is YFSETQ. Trimming pared 2 bases from V and 2 bases from J, leaving 13 bases between. This CDR3 is built from 16 residues. As DNA, the CDR3 is TGCGCCAGCAGCTTTGTGGGACACAGTAACACCGGGGAGCTGTTTTTT. It translates to CASSFVGHSNTGELFF.

The chain employs TRBV28 and TRBJ2-5; D might be TRBD1 (5 bases). Germline V gene sequence: CDR1 MDHEN, CDR2 SYDVKM. The V and J ends lost 6 bases and 5 bases respectively, with 16 bases between them. There are 14 residues in the CDR3. The CDR3 here is CASSQWGQGETQYF. The CDR3 DNA sequence: TGTGCCAGCAGCCAGTGGGGCCAAGGGGAGACCCAGTACTTC.

V and J are TRBV4-2 and TRBJ2-1, with TRBD1 matching 7 bases. The CDR3 length is 16 residues. The V gene end was trimmed by 1 base and the J gene end by 4 bases; junction bases not matched to a gene: 7. Germline CDR1 LGHNA, CDR2 YNFKEQ. The CDR3 spells CASSQGVGDRYNEQFF. In DNA form, the CDR3 reads TGTGCCAGCAGCCAAGGGGTGGGGGACAGATACAATGAGCAGTTCTTC.

This chain links TRBV19 with TRBJ2-1; 11 nucleotides agree with TRBD1. CDR3 length: 15 amino acids. The V and J ends lost 5 bases and 8 bases, in that order; junction bases with no gene match: 8. The germline CDR1 and CDR2 sequences are LNHDA and SQIVND (reference sequence). The CDR3 sequence: CASSPGTGGNYEQFF. The DNA of the CDR3 is TGTGCCAGTAGTCCCGGGACAGGGGGAAATTATGAGCAGTTCTTC. Filled out from reference TRBV19 and TRBJ2-1, the complete variable domain reads DGGITQSPKYLFRKEGQNVTLSCEQNLNHDAMYWYRQDPGQGLRLIYYSQIVNDFQKGDIAEGYSVSREKKESFPLTVTSAQKNPTAFYLCASSPGTGGNYEQFFGPGTRLTVL.

The V and J genes are TRBV6-1 and TRBJ2-1; 8 bases are a match to TRBD2. After removal of 2 bases from V and 2 bases from J, the junction contained 5 bases not matched to a gene. Germline V CDR1 and CDR2: MNHNS, SASEGT. CDR3 length equals 16 residues. CDR3 DNA: TGTGCCAGCAGTGAAAGAGGTAGCGGGGCCTACAATGAGCAGTTCTTC. Its protein is CASSERGSGAYNEQFF.

The chain employs TRBV30 and TRBJ2-7; 12 nucleotides agree with TRBD2. The CDR3 spans 14 residues. Germline lookup yields CDR1 GTSNPN and CDR2 SVGIG (reference sequence). Trimming removed 2 bases from V and 4 bases from J; junction bases left unmatched: 3. CDR3 amino acids: CAWSTSGGPYEQYF. CDR3 sequence (DNA): TGTGCCTGGAGTACTAGCGGGGGGCCTTACGAGCAGTACTTC.

This chain joins TRBV5-8 and TRBJ1-1; 7 nucleotides match TRBD1. V lost 3 bases and J lost 4; bases outside the gene matches: 6. Germline CDR1 and CDR2: SGHTS and YDEGEE. The CDR3 is made up of 14 amino acids. CDR3 in amino acids: CASSSRQGGTEAFF. DNA of the CDR3: TGTGCCAGCAGCTCCCGACAGGGAGGCACTGAAGCTTTCTTT. Full variable domain (outside the CDR3, taken from reference TRBV5-8 and TRBJ1-1): EAGVTQSPTHLIKTRGQQATLRCSPISGHTSVYWYQQALGLGLQFLLWYDEGEERNRGNFPPRFSGRQFPNYSSELNVNALELEDSALYLCASSSRQGGTEAFFGQGTRLTVV.

This chain uses TRBV2 with TRBJ2-5; D is ambiguous. V was pared by 6 bases and J by 4 bases, with 9 bases between. Germline V gene lookup returns CDR1 SNHLY and CDR2 FYNNEI. The CDR3 has 12 residues. CDR3 bases: TGTGCCAGCAGACCCGGCGGAGAGACCCAGTACTTC. Residues: CASRPGGETQYF.

V and J are TRBV11-3 and TRBJ1-3; TRBD1 agrees at 7 bases. Germline trimming cut 5 bases from V and 1 base from J; bases unmatched to any gene: 2. CDR3 size: 14 residues. Germline V gene data show CDR1 as SGHNT and CDR2 as YENEEA. CDR3 sequence: CASSPTGSGNTIYF. The CDR3, as DNA: TGTGCCAGCAGCCCGACAGGGTCTGGAAACACCATATATTTT. The whole variable domain, filled in from reference TRBV11-3 and TRBJ1-3, reads EAGVVQSPRYKIIEKKQPVAFWCNPISGHNTLYWYLQNLGQGPELLIRYENEEAVDDSQLPKDRFSAERLKGVDSTLKIQPAELGDSAVYLCASSPTGSGNTIYFGEGSWLTVV.

This chain uses TRBV11-3 with TRBJ2-1, with D perhaps TRBD2 (6 bases). The CDR3 runs 16 residues. CDR1 and CDR2 (germline): SGHNT, YENEEA. With 5 bases removed from V and 10 bases from J, the gap between germline ends came to 24 bases. The DNA of the CDR3 is TGTGCCAGCAGCCCCCTTTGGGGAGGCCGGGTACAGGAGCAGTTCTTC. Residues: CASSPLWGGRVQEQFF.

J is TRBJ1-2 and V is TRBV10-1; 7 positions match TRBD1. V lost 2 bases and J lost 7; bases outside the gene matches: 10. Germline assignment: CDR1 WNHNN and CDR2 SYGVQD (reference sequence). The CDR3 consists of 15 residues. CDR3 region: CASSEDPGGLAGYTF. The CDR3 DNA sequence: TGCGCCAGCAGTGAGGATCCAGGGGGGCTGGCTGGCTACACCTTC.

The chain recombines TRBV5-1 with TRBJ2-5, with D perhaps matching TRBD2 (5 bases). This CDR3 is built from 17 residues. The germline V gene encodes CDR1 SGHRS and CDR2 YFSETQ. Deletions cut 0 bases from V and 3 bases from J, with 18 bases between. The CDR3 loop is CASSLGVSGNGEETQYF. DNA for the CDR3: TGCGCCAGCAGCTTGGGTGTTTCGGGGAACGGGGAAGAGACCCAGTACTTC. Full variable domain (remainder filled in from reference TRBV5-1 and TRBJ2-5): KAGVTQTPRYLIKTRGQQVTLSCSPISGHRSVSWYQQTPGQGLQFLFEYFSETQRNKGNFPGRFSGRQFSNSRSEMNVSTLELGDSALYLCASSLGVSGNGEETQYFGPGTRLLVL.

The chain combines TRBV20-1 with TRBJ2-7; D not resolved. Germline V gene data show CDR1 as DFQATT and CDR2 as SNEGSKA (reference sequence). Trimming left V 0 bases short and J 6 bases short, with 6 bases between. The CDR3 is made up of 11 amino acids. The CDR3 is CSARETREQYF. CDR3 sequence (DNA): TGCAGTGCTAGAGAGACTCGCGAGCAGTACTTC.

V is TRBV4-2 and J is TRBJ1-5; 9 nucleotides match TRBD1. The germline V gene encodes CDR1 LGHNA and CDR2 YNFKEQ. Germline trimming cut 4 bases from V and 9 bases from J; bases unmatched to any gene: 10. This CDR3 has 15 amino acids. Written as DNA, the CDR3 is TGTGCCAGCAGCCCGCGGACAGGGGAACAAGGGCCCCAGCATTTT. It specifies CASSPRTGEQGPQHF.

The chain links TRBV9 to TRBJ2-7, with a weak D call TRBD2 (6 bases). The ends were cut back, 2 bases at V and 2 bases at J, with 11 bases in the middle. Germline V CDR1 and CDR2: SGDLS, YYNGEE. The length of the CDR3 is 14 residues. CDR3 sequence reads: CASSVHSGAYEQYF. Written as DNA, the CDR3 is TGTGCCAGCAGCGTCCACTCGGGGGCCTACGAGCAGTACTTC.